This T cell receptor beta chain was captured by sequencing in a study of Ad26.COV2.S vaccination and SARS-CoV-2 variants. Overall study: Ad26.COV2.S arm of COV1001 included the donor.

Specified treatment: roughly 19 received Ad26.COV2.S at low or high dose, single or two shots; about 5 received placebo; per-sample allocation not given. Collection of samples fell on day 63 after the first vaccine or placebo injection. Study-wide points: From the TCR breadth and depth analyses, total T cell responses may have been underestimated. Breadth, reportedly substantial, characterized the spike-specific CD8+ and CD4+ T cell responses after vaccination. Placebo recipients and vaccine recipients were similar in non-spike TCR breadth.

Trimming took 4 bases from V and 0 from J; bases not matched to a gene: 6. CDR3 length: 15 amino acids. Germline V CDR1 and CDR2: SGHNT, YYREEE (reference sequence). Profiling relied on immunoSEQ multiplex PCR, and the TCRdb table lists in-frame clones only, not all of them. The table has roughly 410,000 clones, about 80% seen once. To note about this clone: The antigen is unknown.

The clonotype comes from a person aged 18-65 years who received the Ad26.COV2.S COVID-19 vaccine or a placebo. This rearrangement joins TRBV5-4 to TRBJ1-1; 7 bases align to TRBD1. The sequencing used peripheral blood, collected in a trial of Ad26.COV2.S vaccine versus placebo. The CDR3 reads CASSAQQGLNTEAFF. For the CDR3, the DNA is TGTGCCAGCAGCGCCCAACAGGGGCTGAACACTGAAGCTTTCTTT.